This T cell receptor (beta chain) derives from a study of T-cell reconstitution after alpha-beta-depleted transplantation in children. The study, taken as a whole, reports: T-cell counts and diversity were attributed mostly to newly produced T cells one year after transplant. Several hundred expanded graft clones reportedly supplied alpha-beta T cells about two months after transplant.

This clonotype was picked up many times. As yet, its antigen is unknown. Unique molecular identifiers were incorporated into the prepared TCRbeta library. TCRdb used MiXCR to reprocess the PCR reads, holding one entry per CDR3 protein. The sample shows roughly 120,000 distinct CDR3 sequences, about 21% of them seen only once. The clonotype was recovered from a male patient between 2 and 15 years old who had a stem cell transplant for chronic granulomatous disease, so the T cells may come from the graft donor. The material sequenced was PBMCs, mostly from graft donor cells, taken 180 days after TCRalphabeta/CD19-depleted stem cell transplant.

The chain's CDR3 is CSVVIGTNQPQHF. DNA for the CDR3: TGCAGCGTTGTGATCGGGACAAATCAGCCCCAGCATTTT. V usage is TRBV29-1 and J usage is TRBJ1-5; D may be TRBD1 (6 bases). Per the germline V gene, CDR1 is SQVTM and CDR2 is ANQGSEA. The CDR3 totals 13 residues. The V end lost 4 bases, the J end lost 4 bases, and 11 bases lay between the germline ends.